This T cell receptor (beta chain) was profiled in a study of T cell responses to AZD1222 COVID-19 vaccine. Sequenced by immunoSEQ multiplex PCR; TCRdb stores in-frame clones only, minus some. The table records 190,000 or so clones, approximately 89% of them present only once. Whole-study findings and limits: Only a handful of AZD1222 recipients were seropositive at baseline. Compared with day 0, the breadth and depth of the Spike-specific TCR repertoire rose significantly after two doses of AZD1222. Nearly half of unique spike-specific TCRs reportedly avoided B.1.351 and B.1.1.7 mutated regions.

Points on this clone: Antigen: not known.

Germline values: CDR1 SGHAT, CDR2 FQNNGV. The CDR3 extends over 16 amino acids. Trimming stripped 8 bases from V and 7 bases from J, with 26 bases between. V is TRBV11-2 and J is TRBJ1-2, with D perhaps matching TRBD1 (6 bases). The sequence derives from an adult who received the AZD1222 COVID-19 vaccine. The specimen was peripheral blood, collected 28 days after the second AZD1222 dose. The CDR3, as DNA: TGTGCCAGCGGTCCTCTTGGGACAATAGGGGCCCGTGGCTACACCTTC. It encodes CASGPLGTIGARGYTF.